Listed here are 26 T cell receptor beta chains from one sample, sequenced in a study of beta chain features in type 1 diabetes. The entirety of the isolated RNA underwent reverse transcription, so expressed TCRB transcripts were sequenced. TCRdb's copy holds only in-frame clones and misses some; the assay was immunoSEQ multiplex PCR. The data contain about 270,000 clones, around 14% of them singletons. Sequencing input: naive CD4+ T cells from blood. Receptors were obtained from a middle-aged woman in good health.

This chain connects TRBV4-1 to TRBJ1-4; 9 bases line up with TRBD1. Germline values: CDR1 MGHRA, CDR2 YSYEKL. The CDR3 covers 14 residues. V lost 5 bases, J lost 7 bases, and 5 bases stayed unmatched. The CDR3 loop is CASSAGTGSEKLFF. The CDR3 nucleotides read TGCGCCAGCAGCGCCGGGACAGGGTCTGAAAAACTGTTTTTT.

This clone came up a few times. The chain employs TRBV29-1 and TRBJ2-7; no clear D gene. The V end was cut by 7 bases, the J end by 0 bases, with 19 bases between. The CDR3 has 15 amino acids. Germline lookup yields CDR1 SQVTM and CDR2 ANQGSEA. CDR3 nucleotides: TGCAGCGCCGCCCATCTCCTCAGTACCTCCTACGAGCAGTACTTC. Amino acid sequence: CSAAHLLSTSYEQYF.

This clone was observed many times. The chain carries TRBV10-3 and TRBJ2-3, with D possibly being TRBD1 (6 bases). The CDR3 contains 12 residues. The V gene lost 10 bases and the J gene lost 6 bases, with 14 bases spanning the gap. Germline V gene data show CDR1 as ENHRY and CDR2 as SYGVKD. Here the CDR3 DNA reads TGTGCCACCCAGGGGCCCAGCGATACGCAGTATTTT. It translates to CATQGPSDTQYF.

This clone occurred a few times. For the CDR3, the DNA is TGTGCCAGCAGCCCATCAGCGAGCGGGAACATTCAGTACTTC. Translating it yields CASSPSASGNIQYF. This chain connects TRBV7-2 to TRBJ2-4; TRBD2 is a possible D gene (6 bases). Trimming took 5 bases from V and 7 from J, leaving 15 bases between them. CDR3 length: 14 residues. The V gene's germline CDR1 is SGHTA and CDR2 FQGNSA.

This clone was seen a few times. The chain joins TRBV7-9 to TRBJ2-3; weak D call: TRBD1 (7 bases). V gave up 5 bases and J gave up 3 bases, with 24 bases separating them. CDR3 length: 18 residues. The germline V gene encodes CDR1 SEHNR and CDR2 FQNEAQ (reference sequence). Here the CDR3 DNA reads TGTGCCAGCAGCACAATAACCTCCGTCAGGGGGGTAACAGATACGCAGTATTTT. Translating gives CASSTITSVRGVTDTQYF.

The chain is built from TRBV18 and TRBJ1-2; 8 nucleotides line up with TRBD1. The CDR3 loop spans 16 amino acids. V lost 2 bases to trimming and J lost 4 bases; unmatched junction nucleotides: 9. Germline CDR1 and CDR2: KGHSH and LQKENI. The CDR3 protein is CASSPNPGQVFYGYTF. The CDR3, as DNA: TGTGCCAGCTCACCAAACCCGGGACAGGTCTTCTATGGCTACACCTTC.

This clone occurred a few times. Other DNA sequences in the same sample also yield this CDR3. The chain combines TRBV18 with TRBJ2-3; TRBD1 matches 8 bases. CDR1 and CDR2 (germline): KGHSH, LQKENI. With V trimmed by 0 bases and J by 3 bases, 2 bases remained unmatched. The CDR3 totals 15 residues. The CDR3 reads CASSPPRQGTDTQYF. The CDR3 DNA is TGTGCCAGCTCACCACCTCGACAGGGGACAGATACGCAGTATTTT.

J is TRBJ2-5 and V is TRBV7-2; TRBD1 matches 8 bases. Trimming removed 5 bases from V and 5 bases from J; junction bases left unmatched: 10. Germline lookup yields CDR1 SGHTA and CDR2 FQGNSA. CDR3 size: 15 residues. The CDR3 nucleotides read TGTGCCAGCAGCACCACCCTCGGGACAGGCGAGACCCAGTACTTC. Translating gives CASSTTLGTGETQYF. Variable domain in full (rest from reference TRBV7-2 and TRBJ2-5): GAGVSQSPSNKVTEKGKDVELRCDPISGHTALYWYRQSLGQGLEFLIYFQGNSAPDKSGLPSDRFSAERTGGSVSTLTIQRTQQEDSAVYLCASSTTLGTGETQYFGPGTRLLVL.

This chain joins TRBV19 and TRBJ1-1; no clear D. The CDR3 contains 15 residues. CDR1 and CDR2 from the germline V gene are LNHDA and SQIVND (reference sequence). Trimming took off 3 bases at V and 0 bases at J, with 11 bases between the two ends. The CDR3 loop reads CASSISLSMNTEAFF. CDR3 in DNA: TGTGCCAGTAGTATCTCCCTGAGCATGAACACTGAAGCTTTCTTT.

This clone was counted a few times. The chain links TRBV2 to TRBJ1-1; D is perhaps TRBD1 (5 bases). Trimming removed 4 bases from V and 1 base from J, with 7 bases in between. Germline V lookup: CDR1 SNHLY, CDR2 FYNNEI. The CDR3 covers 13 residues. The CDR3 spells CASSGQPNTEAFF. The CDR3, as DNA: TGTGCCAGCAGTGGACAGCCGAACACTGAAGCTTTCTTT.

This clone was recorded a few times. This chain uses TRBV7-2 with TRBJ1-2; D possibly corresponds to TRBD1 (5 bases). Germline CDR1 SGHTA, CDR2 FQGNSA. This CDR3 is 13 amino acids long. V gave up 7 bases and J gave up 3 bases, with 12 bases separating them. CDR3 protein: CASNLDRDYGYTF. In DNA form, the CDR3 reads TGTGCCAGCAACCTCGACAGAGACTATGGCTACACCTTC.

Worth noting for this clone: Other DNA sequences of this sample code for an identical CDR3. V gene TRBV5-1 combines with J gene TRBJ1-2, with 7 bases lining up with TRBD1. Germline assignment: CDR1 SGHRS and CDR2 YFSETQ. The CDR3 spans 16 residues. V trimming: 0 bases; J trimming: 2 bases; junction bases outside the gene matches: 7. CDR3 in DNA: TGCGCCAGCAGCTTGGACAGGGGTGAGGGAAACTATGGCTACACCTTC. It encodes CASSLDRGEGNYGYTF.

The V and J genes are TRBV9 and TRBJ2-7, with 8 bases fitting TRBD2. CDR1 is SGDLS, CDR2 YYNGEE, per germline. After removal of 4 bases from V and 6 bases from J, the junction contained 12 bases not matched to a gene. CDR3 size: 15 residues. CDR3 coding DNA: TGTGCCAGCAGCAGCGTAGCGGGGAAGTACGCCGAGCAGTACTTC. This encodes CASSSVAGKYAEQYF.

The chain links TRBV11-2 to TRBJ2-7; TRBD1 matches 7 bases. V gave up 4 bases and J gave up 3 bases; unmatched junction bases: 6. CDR1 and CDR2 from the germline V gene are SGHAT and FQNNGV. This CDR3 is built from 14 residues. The CDR3 region is CASSSPPGGYEQYF. The CDR3 DNA sequence: TGTGCCAGCAGCTCCCCCCCAGGGGGCTACGAGCAGTACTTC.

This clone was seen more than once but under ten times. The rearrangement joins TRBV6-5 to TRBJ1-2; D uncertain. Germline V lookup: CDR1 MNHEY, CDR2 SVGAGI. The CDR3 contains 13 residues. Trimming left V 4 bases short and J 2 bases short, with 8 bases between. Here the CDR3 DNA reads TGTGCCAGCAGTTGGAGTCCCAACTATGGCTACACCTTC. Its protein product is CASSWSPNYGYTF.

The chain employs TRBV25-1 and TRBJ1-5; D remains ambiguous. This CDR3 region has 14 residues. Germline loops: CDR1 MGHDK, CDR2 SYGVNS. V was trimmed by 4 bases and J by 4 bases, leaving 11 bases between them. CDR3: CASSARNGNQPQHF. The CDR3 coding sequence is TGTGCCAGCAGTGCTAGGAACGGGAATCAGCCCCAGCATTTT. Full variable domain (outside the CDR3, taken from reference TRBV25-1 and TRBJ1-5): EADIYQTPRYLVIGTGKKITLECSQTMGHDKMYWYQQDPGMELHLIHYSYGVNSTEKGDLSSESTVSRIRTEHFPLTLESARPSHTSQYLCASSARNGNQPQHFGDGTRLSIL.

There are a few counts of this clone. The rearrangement joins TRBV7-9 to TRBJ2-7; D might be TRBD2 (5 bases). The CDR3 runs 15 residues. Trimming shortened V by 5 bases and J by 2 bases, and 16 bases separated the two germline ends. Germline-derived CDR1 and CDR2 are SEHNR and FQNEAQ (reference sequence). This CDR3 is CASSLFPGSTYEQYF. The CDR3, as DNA: TGTGCCAGCAGCCTTTTCCCGGGATCGACCTACGAGCAGTACTTC.

This clone was seen at least ten times. The rearrangement links TRBV7-9 to TRBJ2-1; the D is unclear. Trimming shortened V by 5 bases and J by 4 bases, and 9 bases separated the two germline ends. The germline gives CDR1 SEHNR, CDR2 FQNEAQ (reference sequence). The CDR3 has 13 residues. The DNA for the CDR3 is TGTGCCAGCAGCCCCCTCGAGTACAATGAGCAGTTCTTC. The encoded protein is CASSPLEYNEQFF.

This clone has only a few counts. V and J are TRBV19 and TRBJ2-7; 10 nucleotides line up with TRBD1. This CDR3 is built from 15 residues. Germline values: CDR1 LNHDA, CDR2 SQIVND (reference sequence). The J segment lost 3 bases and the V segment lost 7 bases, leaving 9 bases of the junction unmatched. Here the CDR3 reads CASTEGTGELYEQYF. In DNA, the CDR3 is TGTGCCAGTACCGAAGGGACAGGGGAACTCTACGAGCAGTACTTC.

This clone was seen a few times. The chain couples TRBV27 to TRBJ2-1, with 9 bases fitting TRBD1. Germline CDR1 reads MNHEY; CDR2 reads SMNVEV (reference sequence). The V gene end was trimmed by 8 bases and the J gene end by 3 bases; junction bases not matched to a gene: 2. The CDR3 covers 13 residues. In DNA, the CDR3 is TGTGCCAGCGGGACAGGGTACTACAATGAGCAGTTCTTC. Translated: CASGTGYYNEQFF.

The rearrangement joins TRBV6-5 to TRBJ1-5; 7 bases are shared with TRBD1. Germline trimming cut 1 base from V and 6 bases from J; bases unmatched to any gene: 6. Germline CDR1 is MNHEY and CDR2 is SVGAGI. The CDR3 is 15 residues long. CDR3 bases: TGTGCCAGCAGTTACTGGTCAGGGGGTGGTCAGCCCCAGCATTTT. Protein sequence: CASSYWSGGGQPQHF.

The chain recombines TRBV29-1 with TRBJ1-3; TRBD1 matches 7 bases. This CDR3 has 15 amino acids. V lost 0 bases, J lost 4 bases, and 6 bases stayed unmatched. Germline loops: CDR1 SQVTM, CDR2 ANQGSEA. The CDR3 nucleotides are TGCAGCGTTGAAGAGTTAACAGGGGCCGGAAACACCATATATTTT. Residues: CSVEELTGAGNTIYF.

This clone has just a few counts. The chain couples TRBV7-2 to TRBJ2-5; no clear D. The germline V gene has CDR1 SGHTA and CDR2 FQGNSA. V was trimmed by 2 bases and J by 2 bases, leaving 9 bases between them. The CDR3 loop spans 14 amino acids. CDR3 region: CASSLTVVQETQYF. DNA for the CDR3: TGTGCCAGCAGCTTAACCGTAGTACAAGAGACCCAGTACTTC.

This clone has just a few counts. The J gene is TRBJ2-5, the V gene TRBV15; 7 nucleotides align to TRBD1. TRBJ2-7 explains the end of the DNA better; the J call may be wrong. The CDR3 length is 14 residues. CDR1 is LNHNV and CDR2 is YYDKDF in the germline V gene (reference sequence). CDR3 sequence (DNA): TGTGCCACCAGCGGTTGGACAGGACACTACGAGCAGTACTTC. This translates into CATSGWTGHYEQYF.

This clone was detected a few times. This chain joins TRBV5-1 and TRBJ2-5, with D hard to call. Per germline, CDR1 SGHRS and CDR2 YFSETQ. Trimming stripped 1 base from V and 3 bases from J, with 10 bases between. The CDR3 is 14 amino acids. CDR3 nucleotides: TGCGCCAGCAGCTTGAGTCTTCGGGAAGAGACCCAGTACTTC. Amino acids: CASSLSLREETQYF.

The V gene is TRBV2, the J gene TRBJ1-1; 7 bases are shared with TRBD1. Per the germline V gene, CDR1 is SNHLY and CDR2 is FYNNEI. The length of the CDR3 is 14 residues. With 6 bases clipped from V and 5 bases from J, the junction kept 9 bases outside the gene matches. Here the CDR3 DNA reads TGTGCCAGCAGAGGGGGCATAAGTTATACTGAAGCTTTCTTT. It is translated as CASRGGISYTEAFF.